Below are 6 T cell receptor beta chains sequenced from a single sample in a study of T cell responses to AZD1222 COVID-19 vaccine. The assay was immunoSEQ multiplex PCR, and TCRdb's table has in-frame clones only and misses some. The sample has about 130,000 clones, 80% to 95% seen once. The specimen comprised peripheral blood, sampled 28 days after the second AZD1222 dose. Receptors originate from an adult who received the AZD1222 COVID-19 vaccine.

The chain employs TRBV23-1 and TRBJ1-2, with D uncertain. TRBV23-1 is assigned to the ORF class and has an uncertain function. This CDR3 comprises 12 residues. Between the trimmed V and J ends, which lost 11 bases and 3 bases, there was a span of 13 bases. The CDR3 here is CAQHPSHYGYTF. The CDR3 DNA follows: TGCGCCCAACACCCGTCGCACTATGGCTACACCTTC.

The chain combines TRBV5-1 with TRBJ2-2; D possibly corresponds to TRBD1 (6 bases). V lost 2 bases, J lost 7 bases, and 12 bases lay in between. In germline, CDR1 is SGHRS, CDR2 YFSETQ. This CDR3 comprises 14 residues. As DNA, the CDR3 is TGCGCCAGCAGCTTTTCAGGGGTGGACGGGGAGCTGTTTTTT. Amino acids: CASSFSGVDGELFF.

The chain links TRBV18 to TRBJ2-5; 10 bases line up with TRBD2. The germline V gene encodes CDR1 KGHSH and CDR2 LQKENI. This CDR3 contains 16 residues. V gave up 1 base and J gave up 2 bases; unmatched junction bases: 4. CDR3 DNA sequence: TGTGCCAGCTCACCACTAGCGGGAGGTCGTCAAGAGACCCAGTACTTC. Translating gives CASSPLAGGRQETQYF.

The chain links TRBV9 to TRBJ2-1; unclear D gene. V was cut by 2 bases and J by 5 bases, with 5 bases left in between. CDR1 is SGDLS and CDR2 is YYNGEE in the germline V gene. The CDR3 has 12 amino acids. The chain's CDR3 is CASSVPNNEQFF. The DNA for the CDR3 is TGTGCCAGCAGCGTCCCTAACAATGAGCAGTTCTTC.

The chain is built from TRBV5-1 and TRBJ1-3, with no clear D. With 2 bases removed from V and 3 bases from J, the gap between germline ends came to 9 bases. The CDR3 has 14 amino acids. Per the germline V gene, CDR1 is SGHRS and CDR2 is YFSETQ. The CDR3 DNA is TGCGCCAGCAGCTTACGGGCGGGTGGAAACACCATATATTTT. This gives the protein CASSLRAGGNTIYF.

On this clone: The sample contains more than one DNA sequence encoding this CDR3. The CDR3 sequence: CASSLEYSSTDTQYF. Written as DNA, the CDR3 is TGTGCCAGCAGCTTAGAATATTCTAGCACAGATACGCAGTATTTT. V usage is TRBV7-8 and J usage is TRBJ2-3; D call uncertain. Germline values: CDR1 SGHVS, CDR2 FQNEAQ. V was cut by 1 base and J by 0 bases, with 8 bases left in between. The CDR3 is 15 amino acids.